Detailed here is one T cell receptor (beta chain). Its antigen is not identified. V was trimmed by 2 bases and J by 5 bases, leaving 9 bases between them. CDR3 length equals 13 residues. In germline, CDR1 is KGHSH, CDR2 LQKENI. Clones were sequenced by immunoSEQ multiplex PCR, and TCRdb holds only the in-frame ones, with some missing. The sample records 60,000 to 70,000 clones, around 90% being singletons. This specimen comes from a study of siplizumab effects on memory and regulatory T cells. Regarding the study as a whole: In siplizumab cultures, the suppressive function of proliferating Tregs remained unconfirmed. Significantly reduced by siplizumab was the cumulative frequency of alloreactive sequences, namely those traceable to unstimulated CD4+ memory cells. Tracing alloreactive clones into unstimulated subsets worked for only a minor fraction of them. The study found naive T cells seemingly more diverse than memory cells and seemingly major alloresponse contributors.

The clonotype comes from a human donor in good health. This chain connects TRBV18 to TRBJ1-1; unclear D gene. The sample comprised Tregs sorted from blood. The CDR3 sequence: CASSPAERTEAFF. The CDR3 DNA is TGTGCCAGCTCACCAGCCGAGAGGACTGAAGCTTTCTTT.